The clone carrying this T cell receptor beta chain came up once. Its cognate antigen is unknown. This specimen comes from a study of long-term antiretroviral therapy in people with HIV. Overall study: By about a decade, the earliest samples predate the 2015 immediate-ART recommendation. Study-level findings and limits: Post-ART diversity increased but stayed below transplant donor controls.

Runs used v3.0 of the immunoSEQ assay and were done at survey level. The target of sequencing was about 40,000-50,000 T-cell genomes per sample. Sequenced by immunoSEQ multiplex PCR; TCRdb stores in-frame clones only, minus some. Of around 23,000 clones in the sample, roughly four fifths were seen once. V lost 4 bases to trimming and J lost 4 bases, with 8 bases between them. CDR1 is PRHDT, CDR2 FYEKMQ, per germline (reference sequence). The CDR3 covers 12 residues. Treated in the United States were all of the participants with HIV. The sequencing used unsorted PBMCs, collected 0.3 years after starting antiretroviral therapy. The rearrangement uses TRBV13 and TRBJ2-7; D possibly uses TRBD1 or TRBD2 (5 bases each). This receptor was identified in a man aged 45-65 years with HIV. The DNA of the CDR3 is TGTGCCAGCAGCTGGGGGATGTACGAGCAGTACTTC. It translates to CASSWGMYEQYF. The variable domain in full, completed from reference TRBV13 and TRBJ2-7, reads AAGVIQSPRHLIKEKRETATLKCYPIPRHDTVYWYQQGPGQDPQFLISFYEKMQSDKGSIPDRFSAQQFSDYHSELNMSSLELGDSALYFCASSWGMYEQYFGPGTRLTVT.